Listed here are 26 T cell receptor beta chains from one sample, sequenced in a study of a mutant IDH1 vaccine in newly diagnosed glioma. The sample's time point: week 35, safety follow-up. In every dose of vaccine, 300 ug of mutant IDH1 20-mer peptide was given alongside topical imiquimod. Some clones are missing from TCRdb's copy, which holds only in-frame ones; the method was immunoSEQ multiplex PCR. The sample has roughly 60,000 clones, 81% seen once. For these TCRs, the target antigens are not known. The sequenced sample was PBMCs, obtained from a glioma patient whose treatment included an IDH1 peptide vaccine. The origin of the receptors is a man in his forties or fifties with glioma.

The chain links TRBV30 to TRBJ1-4, with 7 bases matching TRBD1. The length of the CDR3 is 14 residues. The trim removed 2 bases at V and 8 bases at J, leaving 8 bases unmatched. Germline loops: CDR1 GTSNPN, CDR2 SVGIG (reference sequence). CDR3 nucleotides: TGTGCCTGGAGTACGGCAGGGGGTCGCGAAAAACTGTTTTTT. It specifies CAWSTAGGREKLFF.

In DNA, the CDR3 is TGCGCCAGCAGCCAAGAGTCCAGGGGGGTTCAGCCCCAGCATTTT. This encodes CASSQESRGVQPQHF. The V call is TRBV4-3, the J call TRBJ1-5; 7 nucleotides align to TRBD1. The V segment lost 0 bases and the J segment 6 bases; nucleotides outside the gene matches: 5. Germline CDR1 and CDR2: LGHNA and YSLEER. CDR3 length: 15 residues.

The table lists this clone with a count of one. The chain joins TRBV11-2 to TRBJ2-3; D might be TRBD1 (6 bases). The CDR3 length is 12 residues. V gave up 5 bases and J gave up 5 bases, with 8 bases separating them. Germline V gene data show CDR1 as SGHAT and CDR2 as FQNNGV. CDR3 bases: TGTGCCAGCAGCCAGGGGAAAGATACGCAGTATTTT. This gives the protein CASSQGKDTQYF.

The CDR3 reads CATSSSWDSSVGNEQFF. Written as DNA, the CDR3 is TGTGCCACCAGCAGTTCCTGGGACTCTAGCGTGGGGAATGAGCAGTTCTTC. The chain employs TRBV15 and TRBJ2-1; D is possibly TRBD2 (6 bases). This CDR3 spans 17 amino acids. The germline V gene encodes CDR1 LNHNV and CDR2 YYDKDF (reference sequence). Trimming removed 3 bases at V and 7 bases at J, with 22 bases between.

The chain couples TRBV5-4 to TRBJ1-1; 8 nucleotides line up with TRBD1. This CDR3 region has 16 residues. Trimming took 0 bases from V and 4 from J; bases not matched to a gene: 8. Germline V CDR1 and CDR2: SGHNT, YYREEE (reference sequence). The DNA for the CDR3 is TGTGCCAGCAGCTTGGGTGGGGCCAGGGGGCTCACTGAAGCTTTCTTT. This codes for CASSLGGARGLTEAFF.

In DNA, the CDR3 is TGTGCCAGCAGTCCTAGAGGGGGCCATGGCTACACCTTC. As protein: CASSPRGGHGYTF. The chain is built from TRBV7-3 and TRBJ1-2; TRBD1 agrees at 7 bases. From germline, CDR1 is SGHTA and CDR2 FQGTGA. V lost 6 bases, J lost 6 bases, and 7 bases stayed unmatched. The CDR3 has 13 residues.

In this sample, this clone is medium-sized. The genes are TRBV14 and TRBJ2-3, with 8 bases identical to TRBD1. This CDR3 contains 16 residues. The V gene end was trimmed by 0 bases and the J gene end by 4 bases; junction bases not matched to a gene: 6. Per the germline V gene, CDR1 is SGHDN and CDR2 is FVKESK. The CDR3 DNA is TGTGCCAGCAGCCAAGAAGGACAGGGAGTGGCAGATACGCAGTATTTT. Its protein is CASSQEGQGVADTQYF.

The J gene is TRBJ2-1, the V gene TRBV28, with 13 bases fitting TRBD2. Germline V gene data show CDR1 as MDHEN and CDR2 as SYDVKM. The CDR3 loop spans 14 amino acids. J was trimmed by 6 bases and V by 9 bases; bases with no gene match: 5. The CDR3 DNA reads TGTGCCAGTACCGGGACTAGCGGGATCAATGAGCAGTTCTTC. Encoded protein: CASTGTSGINEQFF.

This clone has just one count. The CDR3 sequence is CAISEYRAPSGNTIYF. For the CDR3, the DNA is TGTGCCATCAGTGAGTACCGGGCCCCCTCTGGAAACACCATATATTTT. The gene calls are TRBV10-3 and TRBJ1-3; D gene unclear. Between the trimmed V and J ends, which lost 1 base and 0 bases, there was a span of 10 bases. Per germline, CDR1 ENHRY and CDR2 SYGVKD. This CDR3 is built from 16 residues.

The chain uses TRBV2 and TRBJ2-7; 9 bases line up with TRBD1. Trimming took 7 bases from V and 4 from J; bases not matched to a gene: 5. The CDR3 is 13 residues long. The germline V gene has CDR1 SNHLY and CDR2 FYNNEI. The CDR3 nucleotides read TGTGCCAGCAAGTGGGACAGGGCATACGAGCAGTACTTC. Its protein product is CASKWDRAYEQYF. The full variable domain, in which reference TRBV2 and TRBJ2-7 provide the parts outside the CDR3, is EPEVTQTPSHQVTQMGQEVILRCVPISNHLYFYWYRQILGQKVEFLVSFYNNEISEKSEIFDDQFSVERPDGSNFTLKIRSTKLEDSAMYFCASKWDRAYEQYFGPGTRLTVT.

The chain links TRBV7-9 to TRBJ1-1, with 7 nucleotides matching TRBD1. Germline V gives CDR1 SEHNR, CDR2 FQNEAQ (reference sequence). Trimming took 5 bases from V and 7 from J; bases not matched to a gene: 7. The CDR3 has 13 residues. The CDR3 sequence is CASSGRQGFEAFF. The CDR3 DNA reads TGTGCCAGCAGCGGTCGACAGGGTTTTGAAGCTTTCTTT.

J is TRBJ1-1 and V is TRBV18; D might be TRBD1 (6 bases). Germline assignment: CDR1 KGHSH and CDR2 LQKENI. V gave up 3 bases and J gave up 6 bases, with 17 bases separating them. The CDR3 is 15 residues long. CDR3 bases: TGTGCCAGCTCACCGAGGGGGTTGGACACGGCTGAAGCTTTCTTT. This codes for CASSPRGLDTAEAFF.

The CDR3 is CASSAAGTGAWGDTEAFF. In nucleotides, the CDR3 is TGCGCCAGCAGCGCAGCCGGGACAGGGGCGTGGGGAGACACTGAAGCTTTCTTT. The rearrangement joins TRBV5-1 to TRBJ1-1; TRBD1 matches 10 bases. The CDR3 sequence is 18 residues long. Looked up from germline, CDR1 is SGHRS and CDR2 is YFSETQ. The ends lost 4 bases at V and 3 bases at J; junction bases unmatched: 15.

A single count supports this clone. The V and J genes are TRBV7-2 and TRBJ1-6; 7 bases are shared with TRBD1. The CDR3 consists of 17 residues. V lost 5 bases to trimming and J lost 0 bases; unmatched junction nucleotides: 7. Germline V lookup: CDR1 SGHTA, CDR2 FQGNSA. The CDR3 nucleotides read TGTGCCAGCAGCAGACCGGGACAGAGCTCCTATAATTCACCCCTCCACTTT. Its protein is CASSRPGQSSYNSPLHF.

The chain combines TRBV7-6 with TRBJ2-1, with D uncertain. The CDR3 is 15 residues long. The ends were cut back, 5 bases at V and 10 bases at J, with 21 bases in the middle. Germline lookup yields CDR1 SGHVS and CDR2 FNYEAQ. CDR3 protein: CASSRSGNTQAEQFF. The CDR3 DNA reads TGTGCCAGCAGCCGAAGTGGTAACACACAAGCGGAGCAGTTCTTC. The full variable domain, its missing parts supplied by reference TRBV7-6 and TRBJ2-1, is GAGVSQSPRYKVTKRGQDVALRCDPISGHVSLYWYRQALGQGPEFLTYFNYEAQQDKSGLPNDRFSAERPEGSISTLTIQRTEQRDSAMYRCASSRSGNTQAEQFFGPGTRLTVL.

The chain links TRBV27 to TRBJ2-3; no reliable D call. CDR1 is MNHEY, CDR2 SMNVEV, per germline (reference sequence). The CDR3 is made up of 16 amino acids. The V end lost 0 bases, the J end lost 2 bases, and 12 bases lay between the germline ends. CDR3 sequence: CASSLSRSAFTDTQYF. The DNA for the CDR3 is TGTGCCAGCAGTTTATCGAGGTCAGCTTTCACAGATACGCAGTATTTT.

The rearrangement uses TRBV10-3 and TRBJ2-1, with D perhaps matching TRBD1 (6 bases). Germline V gene data show CDR1 as ENHRY and CDR2 as SYGVKD. The CDR3 totals 14 residues. Between the trimmed V and J ends, which lost 7 bases and 0 bases, there was a span of 10 bases. The chain's CDR3 is CAIILDSSYNEQFF. CDR3 in DNA: TGTGCCATCATCCTGGACAGCTCCTACAATGAGCAGTTCTTC.

The J gene is TRBJ1-2, the V gene TRBV7-3; D remains ambiguous. In germline, CDR1 is SGHTA, CDR2 FQGTGA. This CDR3 contains 14 residues. The V end lost 3 bases, the J end lost 4 bases, and 12 bases lay between the germline ends. The CDR3 bases are TGTGCCAGCAGCTTCGGCCCGGCGGGCTATGGCTACACCTTC. This encodes CASSFGPAGYGYTF.

This clone appeared a few times. The chain combines TRBV30 with TRBJ1-2, with TRBD1 as a possible D gene (5 bases). The CDR3 is made up of 11 amino acids. V was shortened by 7 bases and J by 1 base, with 7 bases between the two germline ends. Germline-derived CDR1 and CDR2 are GTSNPN and SVGIG (reference sequence). CDR3 nucleotide sequence: TGTGCCTCGACAGTTAACTATGGCTACACCTTC. Amino acids: CASTVNYGYTF.

This rearrangement joins TRBV6-5 to TRBJ2-7; D unclear. CDR1 is MNHEY and CDR2 is SVGAGI in the germline V gene. The CDR3 loop spans 13 amino acids. Trimming pared 5 bases from V and 2 bases from J, leaving 10 bases between. The CDR3: CASSDPEPYEQYF. The CDR3 nucleotides read TGTGCCAGCAGTGACCCAGAACCCTACGAGCAGTACTTC.

The chain couples TRBV19 to TRBJ1-2; no clear D. CDR3 size: 14 residues. Trimming removed 5 bases at V and 3 bases at J, with 13 bases between. Germline V lookup: CDR1 LNHDA, CDR2 SQIVND (reference sequence). The CDR3 sequence: CASSLDSVDYGYTF. CDR3 bases: TGTGCCAGTAGTCTCGATTCAGTCGACTATGGCTACACCTTC.

V is TRBV6-6 and J is TRBJ2-3, with 11 positions matching TRBD2. J gave up 4 bases and V 5 bases, and 5 bases lay outside the gene matches. This CDR3 is 15 amino acids long. Germline V gives CDR1 MNHNY, CDR2 SVGAGI (reference sequence). In DNA form, the CDR3 reads TGTGCCAGCAGTGTTAGCGGGGGGGCCTCAGATACGCAGTATTTT. Translation gives CASSVSGGASDTQYF.

V gene TRBV9 combines with J gene TRBJ2-3; 11 bases are shared with TRBD2. J lost 0 bases, V lost 4 bases, and 13 bases had no gene match. The CDR3 has 19 residues. The germline V gene encodes CDR1 SGDLS and CDR2 YYNGEE. CDR3 sequence (DNA): TGTGCCAGCAGCCTAATAGATAGCGGGGGGGTACCTAGCACAGATACGCAGTATTTT. Protein product: CASSLIDSGGVPSTDTQYF.

This chain joins TRBV7-6 and TRBJ2-7; unclear D gene. The CDR3 extends over 11 amino acids. CDR1 and CDR2 from the germline V gene are SGHVS and FNYEAQ. The germline V and J ends were trimmed by 6 bases and 6 bases, with 9 bases remaining between them. CDR3 sequence: CASSPGLEQYF. The CDR3 DNA follows: TGTGCCAGCAGTCCGGGCCTCGAGCAGTACTTC.

The rearrangement uses TRBV10-3 and TRBJ2-3; 7 bases agree with TRBD2. The CDR3 length is 16 residues. Germline V gives CDR1 ENHRY, CDR2 SYGVKD. With 4 bases clipped from V and 2 bases from J, the junction kept 9 bases outside the gene matches. CDR3 DNA sequence: TGTGCCATCAGTGGCCCCCCGGGGGGAGACACAGATACGCAGTATTTT. Its protein is CAISGPPGGDTDTQYF.

By frequency in the sample, this clone is medium-sized. The rearrangement links TRBV19 to TRBJ1-1; possibly TRBD1 for D (5 bases). The germline V gene encodes CDR1 LNHDA and CDR2 SQIVND (reference sequence). The CDR3 runs to 16 residues. V lost 6 bases and J 4 bases, leaving 21 bases between the germline ends. The CDR3 DNA is TGTGCCAGTAGGGAGGGGAGGGGCGCTCTGGTCACTGAAGCTTTCTTT. Its translation is CASREGRGALVTEAFF.